This T cell receptor beta chain was sequenced in a study of cytotoxic CD8 clonotypes in ibrutinib-treated CLL. For the study at large: The patients comprised some 10 relapsed/refractory and more than 14 treatment-naive cases, 17 to 18 IGHV unmutated. After treatment lasting a median 12 months, range 6 to 36, response samples were collected.

V was pared by 3 bases and J by 2 bases, with 1 base of the junction left unmatched. The CDR3 loop spans 14 amino acids. Germline CDR1 and CDR2: KGHSH and LQKENI. Generated by immunoSEQ multiplex PCR, the TCRdb table keeps only in-frame clones and is missing some. The data hold around 200,000 clones, with 60% to 80% observed a single time. The V call is TRBV18, the J call TRBJ2-5; 9 nucleotides agree with TRBD1. The starting material was PBMCs, obtained after 12 months of ibrutinib treatment. The sequence derives from a human donor with chronic lymphocytic leukemia. Here the CDR3 reads CASSPGQGQETQYF. CDR3 coding DNA: TGTGCCAGCTCACCTGGACAGGGGCAAGAGACCCAGTACTTC.